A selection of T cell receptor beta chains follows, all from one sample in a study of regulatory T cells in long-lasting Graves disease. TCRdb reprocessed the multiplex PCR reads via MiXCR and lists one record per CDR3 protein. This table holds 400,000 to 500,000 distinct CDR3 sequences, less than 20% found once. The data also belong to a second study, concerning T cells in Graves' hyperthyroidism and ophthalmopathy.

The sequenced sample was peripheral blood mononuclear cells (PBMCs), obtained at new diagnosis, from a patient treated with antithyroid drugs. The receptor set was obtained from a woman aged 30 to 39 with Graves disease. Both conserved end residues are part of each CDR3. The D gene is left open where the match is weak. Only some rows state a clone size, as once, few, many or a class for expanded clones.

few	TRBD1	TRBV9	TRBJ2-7	TGTGCCAGCAGCGCGACAGGGGGAAGCTACGAGCAGTACTTC	CASSATGGSYEQYF
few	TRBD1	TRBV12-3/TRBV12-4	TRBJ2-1	TGTGCCAGCAGTTCACAGGGGTTTGGCTACAATGAGCAGTTCTTC	CASSSQGFGYNEQFF
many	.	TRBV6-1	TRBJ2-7	TGTGCCAGCACCAAAGGATCGTTCTACGAGCAGTACTTC	CASTKGSFYEQYF
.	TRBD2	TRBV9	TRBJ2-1	TGTGCCAGCAGCGTATCTAGCGGGAGGGCCTCCCGTGAGCAGTTCTTC	CASSVSSGRASREQFF
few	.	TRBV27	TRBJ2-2	TGTGCCTCACTGTCGGGAAACACCGGGGAGCTGTTTTTT	CASLSGNTGELFF
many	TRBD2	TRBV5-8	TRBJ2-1	TGTGCCAGCAGCTTGCCAAGACCTAGCGGGACCAATGAGCAGTTCTTC	CASSLPRPSGTNEQFF
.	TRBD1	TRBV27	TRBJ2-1	TGTGCCAGCAGTTTTTGGGACAGGGCGCCCAATGAGCAGTTCTTC	CASSFWDRAPNEQFF
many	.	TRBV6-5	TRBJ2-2	TGTGCCAGCAGTTATCTGGGAGGTAGCACCGGGGAGCTGTTTTTT	CASSYLGGSTGELFF
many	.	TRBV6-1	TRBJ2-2	TGTGCCAGCACTTTCGGGAAGAACACCGGGGAGCTGTTTTTT	CASTFGKNTGELFF
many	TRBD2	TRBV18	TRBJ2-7	TGTGCCAGCTCACCCGATCTAGCGGAGACCTACGAGCAGTACTTC	CASSPDLAETYEQYF
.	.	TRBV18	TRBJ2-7	TGTGCCAGCTCCCCCCGGGGGCAGTACTTC	CASSPRGQYF
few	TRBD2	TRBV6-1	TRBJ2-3	TGTGCCAGCAGCTCCCCCGGGGTGGCTAGCGGGGGTTCCGGCACAGATACGCAGTATTTT	CASSSPGVASGGSGTDTQYF
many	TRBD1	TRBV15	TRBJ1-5	TGTGCCACCAGCAGAGAAAGGACAGGCTCTAATCAGCCCCAGCATTTT	CATSRERTGSNQPQHF
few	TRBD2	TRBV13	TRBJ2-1	TGTGCCAGCAGCTCCGGGGGGATTAGCTCCTACAATGAGCAGTTCTTC	CASSSGGISSYNEQFF
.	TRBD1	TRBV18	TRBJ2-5	TGTGCCAGCTCATCCCGGACAGGGATTGAAGAGACCCAGTACTTC	CASSSRTGIEETQYF
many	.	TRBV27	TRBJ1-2	TGTGCCAGCAGTTTAACCGGGGATGGGGGCTACACCTTC	CASSLTGDGGYTF
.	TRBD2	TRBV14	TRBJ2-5	TGTGCCAGCAGCCAAGACTGGCTAGCGGGAGGGGAGACCCAGTACTTC	CASSQDWLAGGETQYF
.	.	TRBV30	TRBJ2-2	TGTGCCTGGAGTCCGTTAGGGGTGGCAGCGAACACCGGGGAGCTGTTTTTT	CAWSPLGVAANTGELFF
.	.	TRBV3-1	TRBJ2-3	TGTGCCAGCAGCCAAGATGTAGGTAGCGGTACGCAGTATTTT	CASSQDVGSGTQYF
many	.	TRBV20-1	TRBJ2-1	TGCGGCGGAGGAGAAGGGGACAATGAGCAGTTCTTC	CGGGEGDNEQFF
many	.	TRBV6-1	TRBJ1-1	TGTGCCAACCCCTTAGGGTGCGTGGGCACTGAAGCTTTCTTT	CANPLGCVGTEAFF
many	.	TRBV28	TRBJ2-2	TGTGCCAGCACCCCCGGGAACACCGGGGAGCTGTTTTTT	CASTPGNTGELFF
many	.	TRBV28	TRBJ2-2	TGTGCCAGCAGCTCCCCCGGGGAGCTGTTTTTT	CASSSPGELFF
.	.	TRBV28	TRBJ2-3	TGTGCCAGCAGTGTATCCCGGGAGAGCACAGATACGCAGTATTTT	CASSVSRESTDTQYF
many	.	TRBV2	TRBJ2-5	TGTGCCAGCAGTGATGGGACTCCGGTGGGGGAGACCCAGTACTTC	CASSDGTPVGETQYF
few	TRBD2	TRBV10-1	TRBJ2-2	TGCGCCAGCCGGCGGGGGGACACCGGGGAGCTGTTTTTT	CASRRGDTGELFF
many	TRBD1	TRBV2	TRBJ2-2	TGTGCCAGCAGTGAGCGGACAGGGGGGGCCGGGGAGCTGTTTTTT	CASSERTGGAGELFF
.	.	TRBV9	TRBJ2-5	TGTGCCAGCAGCGTAGTAGAAGAGACCCAGTACTTC	CASSVVEETQYF
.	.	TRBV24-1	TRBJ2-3	TGTGCCACCAGTGACCCAAACGTGAGGGAAAGCACAGATACGCAGTATTTT	CATSDPNVRESTDTQYF
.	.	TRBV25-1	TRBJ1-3	TGTGCCAGCAGTGCCTCGACAGCCAGCTCTGGAAACACCATATATTTT	CASSASTASSGNTIYF
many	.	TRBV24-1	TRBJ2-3	TGTGCCACCAGTGATCCCATAAACCCGGCCGGCACAGATACGCAGTATTTT	CATSDPINPAGTDTQYF
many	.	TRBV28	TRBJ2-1	TGTGCCAGCACCTTTCTCATGAACTCGGGACCAACGTTCTCCTACAATGAGCAGTTCTTC	CASTFLMNSGPTFSYNEQFF
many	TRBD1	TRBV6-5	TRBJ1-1	TGTGCCAGCAGTTACTCGCAGGGGGACACTGAAGCTTTCTTT	CASSYSQGDTEAFF
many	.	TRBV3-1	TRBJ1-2	TGTGCCAGCAGATCTTTTGTGACGGGTGGCTACACCTTC	CASRSFVTGGYTF
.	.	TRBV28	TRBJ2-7	TGTGCCAGCTCACCACTCCAGGCGACGGTGTCCTACGAGCAGTACTTC	CASSPLQATVSYEQYF
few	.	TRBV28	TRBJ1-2	TGTGCCAGCAGTTCCACAAACGATGGCTACACCTTC	CASSSTNDGYTF
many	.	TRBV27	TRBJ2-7	TGTGCCAGCAGTTCCACATTGGACGAGCAGTACTTC	CASSSTLDEQYF
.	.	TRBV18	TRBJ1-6	TGTGCCAGCTCACTAAGCGGGTTTGGTAATTCACCCTTCCACTTT	CASSLSGFGNSPFHF
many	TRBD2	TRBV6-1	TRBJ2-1	TGTGCCAGCAGCCCCCCCGGGACTAGCGGCCTCAATGAGCAGTTCTTC	CASSPPGTSGLNEQFF
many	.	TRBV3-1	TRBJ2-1	TGTGCCAGCAGCCAAGATCCCGTCTCCTACAATGAGCAGTTCTTC	CASSQDPVSYNEQFF
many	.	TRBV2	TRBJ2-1	TGTGCCAGCAGTAAGGGACCACACTACAATGAGCAGTTCTTC	CASSKGPHYNEQFF
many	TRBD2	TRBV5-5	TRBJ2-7	TGTGCCAGCAGCTTGGACCCTACCGGGACTAGCTACGAGCAGTACTTC	CASSLDPTGTSYEQYF
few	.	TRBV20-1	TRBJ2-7	TGCAGTGCTAGAGCGGAAGCGGACTCCTACGAGCAGTACTTC	CSARAEADSYEQYF
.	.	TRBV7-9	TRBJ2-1	TGTGCCAGCAGCCCATCCCCAGGGCCGAAGGAGAATGAGCAGTTCTTC	CASSPSPGPKENEQFF
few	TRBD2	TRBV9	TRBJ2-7	TGTGCCAGCAGCGAAACCGGACTAGGCCGCGAGCAGTACTTC	CASSETGLGREQYF
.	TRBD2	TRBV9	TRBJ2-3	TGTGCCAGCAGCCTAGGGACTAGCGGAGTCACAGATACGCAGTATTTT	CASSLGTSGVTDTQYF
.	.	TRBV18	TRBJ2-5	TGTGCCAGCTCACCACCGGTTGACCCACAAGAGACCCAGTACTTC	CASSPPVDPQETQYF
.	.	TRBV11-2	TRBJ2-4	.	CASSFYICSAREGGGNIQYF
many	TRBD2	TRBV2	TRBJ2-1	TGTGCCAGCGCTTACGGACTAGCGGGAGAGGGGACCTACAATGAGCAGTTCTTC	CASAYGLAGEGTYNEQFF
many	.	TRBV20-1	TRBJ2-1	TGCAGTGCAGACCCGGGGGGCAGGGGGGGAAATGAGCAGTTCTTC	CSADPGGRGGNEQFF